This T cell receptor beta chain was captured in a study of blood T cell repertoires in COVID-19. Whole-study context: Samples representing acute and convalescent COVID-19 were sourced from the United States, Italy and Spain. T cells, B-cell-depleted T cells, or PBMCs supplied cDNA or gDNA.

Germline trimming cut 0 bases from V and 6 bases from J; bases unmatched to any gene: 11. This CDR3 region has 16 residues. The germline V gene encodes CDR1 LGHNA and CDR2 YSLEER. In terms of age and location, participants ranged from roughly 18 to 100 years and lived in about two dozen US areas. The table lists this clone with a few counts. Data came from immunoSEQ multiplex PCR; TCRdb stores just in-frame clones and leaves some out. The sample lists 120,000 to 150,000 clones, more than 75% occurring once. Sequencing was carried out using PBMCs or T cells enriched from blood (not recorded which). The genes are TRBV4-3 and TRBJ2-7; 7 bases map to TRBD2. This TCR was sampled from a woman in her thirties with acute COVID-19. The CDR3 DNA sequence: TGCGCCAGCAGCCAAGATGTTGGACTAGGGTTTGGCGAGCAGTACTTC. Amino acid sequence: CASSQDVGLGFGEQYF.